This entry describes one T cell receptor beta chain. The target antigen is unknown. The record originates from a study of cytomegalovirus exposure and HLA in healthy donors. The study, taken as a whole, reports: As was reported, the classifier diagnosed cytomegalovirus status with high specificity and sensitivity.

Germline lookup yields CDR1 SGHNT and CDR2 YYREEE (reference sequence). The CDR3 has 15 residues. The ends lost 6 bases at V and 7 bases at J; junction bases unmatched: 9. PCR amplification relied on 60 Vbeta primers (plus 13 Jbeta primers). As originally analysed: About 10 million of tens of millions of unique TCR beta chains were shared, per a later count. TCRdb's table, derived via immunoSEQ multiplex PCR, lists solely in-frame clones and lacks some. V and J calls and clone size are given by that table; D and trimming were obtained from the DNA. The sample holds more than 110,000 clones, roughly 83% seen once.

The gene calls are TRBV5-4 and TRBJ1-6; 8 bases are shared with TRBD1. Sequencing was carried out using PBMCs. The sequence came from a female donor in good health and CMV-seronegative. CDR3 in DNA: TGTGCCAGCACCACCGGGACAGGTGGGAATTCACCCCTCCACTTT. Protein product: CASTTGTGGNSPLHF.